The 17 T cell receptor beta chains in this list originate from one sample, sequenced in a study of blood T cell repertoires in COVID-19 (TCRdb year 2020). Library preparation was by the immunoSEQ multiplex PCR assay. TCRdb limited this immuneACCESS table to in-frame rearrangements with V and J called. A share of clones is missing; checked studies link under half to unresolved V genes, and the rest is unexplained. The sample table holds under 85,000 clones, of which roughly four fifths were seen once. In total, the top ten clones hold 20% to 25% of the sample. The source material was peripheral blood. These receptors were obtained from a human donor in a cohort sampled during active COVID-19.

The CDR3 loop reads CSASPLSSYNEQFF. CDR3 in DNA: TGCAGTGCTAGTCCTTTGTCCTCCTACAATGAGCAGTTCTTC. This sequence joins TRBV20-1 and TRBJ2-1; D is unresolved. The CDR3 runs 14 residues. Trimming removed 3 bases from V and 0 bases from J, with 9 bases in between. The germline V gene encodes CDR1 DFQATT and CDR2 SNEGSKA (reference sequence).

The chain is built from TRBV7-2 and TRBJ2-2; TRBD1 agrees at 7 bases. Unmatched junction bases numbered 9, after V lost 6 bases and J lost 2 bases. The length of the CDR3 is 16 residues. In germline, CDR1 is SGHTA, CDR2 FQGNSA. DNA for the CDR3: TGTGCCAGCAGAGAACCGGGACAGAGAAACACCGGGGAGCTGTTTTTT. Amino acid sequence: CASREPGQRNTGELFF.

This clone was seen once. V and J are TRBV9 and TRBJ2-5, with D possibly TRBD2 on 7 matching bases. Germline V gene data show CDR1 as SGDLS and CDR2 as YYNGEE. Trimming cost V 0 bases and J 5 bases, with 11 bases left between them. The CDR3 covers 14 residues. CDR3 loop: CASSVATGGETQYF. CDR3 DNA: TGTGCCAGCAGCGTAGCGACGGGGGGCGAGACCCAGTACTTC. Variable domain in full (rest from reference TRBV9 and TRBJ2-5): DSGVTQTPKHLITATGQRVTLRCSPRSGDLSVYWYQQSLDQGLQFLIQYYNGEERAKGNILERFSAQQFPDLHSELNLSSLELGDSALYFCASSVATGGETQYFGPGTRLLVL.

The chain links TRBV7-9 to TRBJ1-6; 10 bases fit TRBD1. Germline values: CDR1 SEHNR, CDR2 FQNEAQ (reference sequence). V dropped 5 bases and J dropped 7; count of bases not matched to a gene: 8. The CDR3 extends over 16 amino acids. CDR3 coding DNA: TGTGCCAGCAGCGTCGACAGGGGGCGTGGGAATTCACCCCTCCACTTT. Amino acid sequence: CASSVDRGRGNSPLHF.

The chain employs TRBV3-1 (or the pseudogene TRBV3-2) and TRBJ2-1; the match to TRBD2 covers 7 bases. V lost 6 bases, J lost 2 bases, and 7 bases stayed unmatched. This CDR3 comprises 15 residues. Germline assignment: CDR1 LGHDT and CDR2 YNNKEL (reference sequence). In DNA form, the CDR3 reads TGTGCCAGCAGTCAAACAACTAGCGCCTACAATGAGCAGTTCTTC. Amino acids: CASSQTTSAYNEQFF.

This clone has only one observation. CDR3 sequence: CASSPPSGTSVTEAFF. CDR3 sequence (DNA): TGTGCCAGCTCACCACCATCCGGGACAAGTGTCACTGAAGCTTTCTTT. The chain links TRBV18 to TRBJ1-1; a weak D match, TRBD1 (6 bases). V shed 0 bases and J shed 4 bases, with 15 bases lying between them. The length of the CDR3 is 16 residues. CDR1 is KGHSH, CDR2 LQKENI, per germline. Looking up the rest from reference TRBV18 and TRBJ1-1 gives the full variable domain: NAGVMQNPRHLVRRRGQEARLRCSPMKGHSHVYWYRQLPEEGLKFMVYLQKENIIDESGMPKERFSAEFPKEGPSILRIQQVVRGDSAAYFCASSPPSGTSVTEAFFGQGTRLTVV.

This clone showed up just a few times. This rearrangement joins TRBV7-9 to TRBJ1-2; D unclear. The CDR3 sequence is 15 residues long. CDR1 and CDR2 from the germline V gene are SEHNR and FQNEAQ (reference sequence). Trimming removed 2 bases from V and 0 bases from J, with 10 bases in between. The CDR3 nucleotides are TGTGCCAGCAGCTTAAAAGAGTCCCCTAACTATGGCTACACCTTC. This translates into CASSLKESPNYGYTF.

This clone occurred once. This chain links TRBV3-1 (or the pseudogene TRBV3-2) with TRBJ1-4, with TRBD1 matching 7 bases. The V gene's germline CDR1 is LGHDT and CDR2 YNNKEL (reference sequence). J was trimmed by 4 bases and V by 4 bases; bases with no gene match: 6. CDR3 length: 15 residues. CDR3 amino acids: CASSLRTGGNEKLFF. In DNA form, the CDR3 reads TGTGCCAGCAGCCTAAGGACAGGCGGTAATGAAAAACTGTTTTTT.

The CDR3 coding sequence is TGTGCCAGCAGTGGGACAGGGAGTAGCCACGAGCAGTACTTC. This sequence encodes CASSGTGSSHEQYF. The chain links TRBV27 to TRBJ2-7; 9 positions agree with TRBD1. The J segment lost 5 bases and the V segment lost 5 bases, leaving 7 bases of the junction unmatched. The V gene's germline CDR1 is MNHEY and CDR2 SMNVEV (reference sequence). This CDR3 comprises 14 residues.

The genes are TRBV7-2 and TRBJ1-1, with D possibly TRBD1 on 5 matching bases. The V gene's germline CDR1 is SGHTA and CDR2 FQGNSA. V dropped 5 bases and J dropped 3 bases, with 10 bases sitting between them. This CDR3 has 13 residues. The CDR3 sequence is CASSAGLDTEAFF. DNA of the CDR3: TGTGCCAGCAGCGCGGGACTTGACACTGAAGCTTTCTTT.

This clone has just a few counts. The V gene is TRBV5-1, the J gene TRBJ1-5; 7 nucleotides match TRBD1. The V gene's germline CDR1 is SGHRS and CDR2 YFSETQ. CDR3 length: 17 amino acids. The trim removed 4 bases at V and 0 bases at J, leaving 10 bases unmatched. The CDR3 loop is CASSRQPTGNSNQPQHF. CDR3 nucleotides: TGCGCCAGCAGCCGACAACCGACAGGGAATAGCAATCAGCCCCAGCATTTT.

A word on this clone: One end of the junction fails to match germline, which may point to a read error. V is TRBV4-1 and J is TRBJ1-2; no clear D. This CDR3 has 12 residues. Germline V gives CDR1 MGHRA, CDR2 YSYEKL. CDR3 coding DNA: TGCGCCAGCAGCCAATTCACAGATGGTTACACCTTC. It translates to CASSQFTDGYTF.

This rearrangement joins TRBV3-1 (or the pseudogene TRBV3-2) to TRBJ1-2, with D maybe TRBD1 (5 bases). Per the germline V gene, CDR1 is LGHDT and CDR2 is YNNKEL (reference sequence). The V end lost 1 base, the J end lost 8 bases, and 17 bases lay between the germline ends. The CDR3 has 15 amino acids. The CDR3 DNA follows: TGTGCCAGCAGCCAAGGTATGGGCCAGGGAAGAGGCTACACCTTC. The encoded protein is CASSQGMGQGRGYTF.

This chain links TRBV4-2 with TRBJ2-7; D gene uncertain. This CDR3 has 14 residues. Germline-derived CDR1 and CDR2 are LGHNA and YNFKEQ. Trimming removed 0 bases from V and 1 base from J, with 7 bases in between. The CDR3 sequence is CASSQDRTSYEQYF. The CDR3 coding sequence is TGTGCCAGCAGCCAAGATAGAACGTCCTACGAGCAGTACTTC.

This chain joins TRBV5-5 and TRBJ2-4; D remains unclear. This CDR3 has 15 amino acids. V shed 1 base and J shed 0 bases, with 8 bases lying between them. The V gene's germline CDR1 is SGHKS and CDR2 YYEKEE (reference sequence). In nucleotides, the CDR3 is TGTGCCAGCAGCTTGTTAACTCTAGCCAAAAACATTCAGTACTTC. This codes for CASSLLTLAKNIQYF.

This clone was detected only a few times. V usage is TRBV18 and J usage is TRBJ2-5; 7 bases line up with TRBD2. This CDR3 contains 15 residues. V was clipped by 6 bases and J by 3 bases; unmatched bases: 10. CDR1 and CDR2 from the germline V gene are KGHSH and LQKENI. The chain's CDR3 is CASSEAPSGKETQYF. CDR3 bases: TGTGCCAGCTCTGAGGCGCCTAGCGGAAAAGAGACCCAGTACTTC.

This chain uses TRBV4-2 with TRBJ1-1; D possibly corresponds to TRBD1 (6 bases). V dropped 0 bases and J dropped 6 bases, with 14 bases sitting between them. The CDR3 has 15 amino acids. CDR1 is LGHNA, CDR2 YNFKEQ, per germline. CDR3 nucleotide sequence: TGTGCCAGCAGCCAAGATGGTCGTGGGGGCGCTGAAGCTTTCTTT. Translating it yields CASSQDGRGGAEAFF.